These T cell receptor beta chains were read from a single sample in a study of cytomegalovirus exposure and HLA in healthy donors. Profiled with immunoSEQ multiplex PCR; TCRdb holds only in-frame clones, not every one. The table records 150,000 or so clones, about 80% of them present only once. Material: PBMCs. The receptors were sampled from a woman aged 40 to 49 in good health and CMV-seronegative. Each CDR3 is given with its conserved first and last residue. A D gene is named only where the DNA matches it firmly. Only some rows state a clone size, as once, few, many or a class for expanded clones.

V,D,J,size,CDR3,DNA
TRBV6-6,NA,TRBJ1-4,NA,CASAPGATNEKLFF,TGTGCCAGCGCCCCAGGGGCAACTAATGAAAAACTGTTTTTT
TRBV10-1,NA,TRBJ1-5,NA,CASSDEQPQHF,TGCGCCAGCAGTGATGAGCAGCCCCAGCATTTT
TRBV4-1,TRBD1,TRBJ2-7,NA,CASSLGTGTYEQYF,TGCGCCAGCAGCCTTGGGACAGGCACCTACGAGCAGTACTTC
TRBV6-1,NA,TRBJ2-7,NA,CASSEGGAGGSYEQYF,TGTGCCAGCAGTGAAGGCGGGGCTGGGGGCTCCTACGAGCAGTACTTC
TRBV27,TRBD1,TRBJ2-7,NA,CASSLGTGYQQYF,TGTGCCAGCAGTTTAGGGACAGGGTACCAGCAGTACTTC
TRBV5-4,NA,TRBJ1-1,NA,CASGSGVPSTEAFF,TGTGCCAGCGGGTCGGGGGTGCCCTCAACTGAAGCTTTCTTT
TRBV7-9,NA,TRBJ1-1,NA,CASSLGRGIKEAFF,TGTGCCAGCAGCCTCGGGAGGGGCATCAAAGAAGCTTTCTTT
TRBV29-1,NA,TRBJ2-5,NA,CSVRVHQETQYF,TGCAGCGTCCGGGTCCACCAAGAGACCCAGTACTTC
TRBV29-1,NA,TRBJ2-1,NA,CSSYRPGATPNEQFF,TGCAGCTCCTACCGTCCAGGGGCCACACCCAATGAGCAGTTCTTC
TRBV28,TRBD2,TRBJ2-5,once,CASSPLFLGGIEETQYF,TGTGCCAGCAGTCCCCTCTTTTTGGGGGGGATTGAGGAGACCCAGTACTTC
TRBV5-1,TRBD1,TRBJ2-3,NA,CASSLVVTGWSDTQYF,TGCGCCAGCAGCTTGGTTGTGACAGGGTGGTCAGATACGCAGTATTTT
TRBV4-1,NA,TRBJ2-3,NA,CASSQRTQGKTDTQYF,TGCGCCAGCAGCCAAAGAACCCAGGGGAAGACAGATACGCAGTATTTT
TRBV5-4,TRBD1,TRBJ2-7,NA,CASSLGGQGTYEQYF,TGTGCCAGCAGCTTGGGGGGACAGGGGACCTACGAGCAGTACTTC
TRBV6-1,NA,TRBJ1-6,NA,CASRGPLHF,TGTGCCAGCAGGGGCCCCCTCCACTTT
TRBV5-1,TRBD2,TRBJ2-3,NA,CASSLGLALDTQYF,TGCGCCAGCAGCCTCGGACTAGCTCTAGATACGCAGTATTTT
TRBV7-9,TRBD1,TRBJ1-1,NA,CASSFEGTGGNSAFF,TGTGCCAGCAGCTTCGAGGGGACAGGGGGTAATAGCGCTTTCTTT
TRBV11-3,NA,TRBJ2-7,NA,CASSLDNSFDEQYF,TGTGCCAGCAGCTTAGATAACTCTTTCGACGAGCAGTACTTC
TRBV11-3,TRBD2,TRBJ2-7,NA,CASSSPAGTSGGTYEQYF,TGTGCCAGCAGCAGTCCTGCCGGGACTAGCGGTGGGACCTACGAGCAGTACTTC
TRBV28,NA,TRBJ2-2,few,CASSFGGITGELFF,TGTGCCAGCAGTTTCGGAGGCATTACCGGGGAGCTGTTTTTT
TRBV30,TRBD1,TRBJ1-2,NA,CALNPGTGEGYTF,TGTGCCTTAAACCCCGGGACAGGGGAGGGCTACACCTTC
TRBV13,TRBD2,TRBJ2-3,NA,CASSLGPRAGLTDTQYF,TGTGCCAGCAGCTTAGGTCCCCGAGCGGGACTCACAGATACGCAGTATTTT
TRBV19,TRBD2,TRBJ2-7,NA,CASSIQLAGGHEQYF,TGTGCCAGTAGTATCCAACTAGCGGGGGGCCACGAGCAGTACTTC
TRBV2,NA,TRBJ1-4,NA,CASSEAGGVDEKLFF,TGTGCCAGCAGTGAAGCTGGAGGGGTTGACGAAAAACTGTTTTTT
TRBV7-9,NA,TRBJ2-7,NA,CASSLTRLLGPNEQYF,TGTGCCAGCAGCTTAACCCGCTTGTTGGGGCCCAACGAGCAGTACTTC
TRBV5-1,NA,TRBJ2-2,NA,CASSLEVARRELFF,TGCGCCAGCAGCTTGGAAGTGGCGCGGAGGGAGCTGTTTTTT
TRBV7-2,TRBD2,TRBJ2-2,NA,CASSSSSGGAGELFF,TGTGCCAGCAGCTCTAGTAGCGGGGGGGCCGGGGAGCTGTTTTTT
TRBV5-8,NA,TRBJ2-1,NA,CASSPGISFEQFF,TGTGCCAGCAGCCCCGGGATTTCATTTGAGCAGTTCTTC
TRBV19,NA,TRBJ1-6,NA,CASNDHRAHSPLHF,TGTGCCAGTAATGATCACAGGGCACATTCACCCCTCCACTTT
TRBV9,NA,TRBJ1-1,NA,CASSVDSGKEAEAFF,TGTGCCAGCAGCGTGGACTCGGGGAAGGAGGCTGAAGCTTTCTTT